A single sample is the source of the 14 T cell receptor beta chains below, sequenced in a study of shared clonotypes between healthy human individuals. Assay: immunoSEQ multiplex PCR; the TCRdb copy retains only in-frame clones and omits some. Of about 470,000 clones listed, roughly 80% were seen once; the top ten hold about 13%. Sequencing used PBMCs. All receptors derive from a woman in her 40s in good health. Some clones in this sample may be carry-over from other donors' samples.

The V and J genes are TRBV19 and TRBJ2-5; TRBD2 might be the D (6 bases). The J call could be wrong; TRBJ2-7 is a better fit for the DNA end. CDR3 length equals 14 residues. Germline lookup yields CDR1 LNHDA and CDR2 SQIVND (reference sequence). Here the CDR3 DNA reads TGTGCCAGTAGTATAGGTCGGGAGCATGACGAGCAGTACTTC. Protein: CASSIGREHDEQYF.

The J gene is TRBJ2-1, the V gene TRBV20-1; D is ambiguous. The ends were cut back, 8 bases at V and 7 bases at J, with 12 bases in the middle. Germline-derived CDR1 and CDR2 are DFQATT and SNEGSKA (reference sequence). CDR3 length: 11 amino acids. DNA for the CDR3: TGCAGTCTTGGGCGGTATAATGAGCAGTTCTTC. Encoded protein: CSLGRYNEQFF.

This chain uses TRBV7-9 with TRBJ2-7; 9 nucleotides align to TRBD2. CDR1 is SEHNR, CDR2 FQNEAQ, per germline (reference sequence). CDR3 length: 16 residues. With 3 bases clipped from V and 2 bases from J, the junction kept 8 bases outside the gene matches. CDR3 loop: CASSLISGRLAYEQYF. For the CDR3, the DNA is TGTGCCAGCAGCTTGATCAGCGGGAGGCTTGCCTACGAGCAGTACTTC.

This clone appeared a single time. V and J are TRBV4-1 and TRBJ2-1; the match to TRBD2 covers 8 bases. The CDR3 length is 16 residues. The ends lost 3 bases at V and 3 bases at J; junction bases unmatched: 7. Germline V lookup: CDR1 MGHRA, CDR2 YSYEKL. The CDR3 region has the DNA TGCGCCAGCAGCCACCCGGGACTAGATCGCTACAATGAGCAGTTCTTC. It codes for CASSHPGLDRYNEQFF.

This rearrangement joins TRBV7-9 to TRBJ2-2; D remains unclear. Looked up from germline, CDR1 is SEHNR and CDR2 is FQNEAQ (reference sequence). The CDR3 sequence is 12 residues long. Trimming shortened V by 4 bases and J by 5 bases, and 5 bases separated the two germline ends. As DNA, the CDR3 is TGTGCCAGCAGCTCGGGTACCGGGGAGCTGTTTTTT. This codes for CASSSGTGELFF.

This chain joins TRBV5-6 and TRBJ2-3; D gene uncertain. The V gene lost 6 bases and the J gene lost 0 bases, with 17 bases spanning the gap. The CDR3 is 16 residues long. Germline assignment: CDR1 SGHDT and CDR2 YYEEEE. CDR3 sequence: CASNLVLYHSTDTQYF. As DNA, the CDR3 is TGTGCCAGCAACCTTGTCTTATATCATAGCACAGATACGCAGTATTTT.

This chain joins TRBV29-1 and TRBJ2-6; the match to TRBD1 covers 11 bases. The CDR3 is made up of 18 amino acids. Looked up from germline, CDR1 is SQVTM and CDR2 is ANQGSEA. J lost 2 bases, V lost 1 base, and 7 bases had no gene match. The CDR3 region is CSVEGVSGQGAGANVLTF. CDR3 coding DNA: TGCAGCGTTGAAGGGGTTTCGGGACAGGGGGCTGGGGCCAACGTCCTGACTTTC.

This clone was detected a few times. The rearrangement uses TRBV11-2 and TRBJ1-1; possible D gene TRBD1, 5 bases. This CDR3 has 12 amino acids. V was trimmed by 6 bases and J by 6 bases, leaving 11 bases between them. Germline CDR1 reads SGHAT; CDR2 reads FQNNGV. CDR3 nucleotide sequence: TGTGCCAGCAGTTGGACATTAGCTGAAGCTTTCTTT. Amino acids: CASSWTLAEAFF.

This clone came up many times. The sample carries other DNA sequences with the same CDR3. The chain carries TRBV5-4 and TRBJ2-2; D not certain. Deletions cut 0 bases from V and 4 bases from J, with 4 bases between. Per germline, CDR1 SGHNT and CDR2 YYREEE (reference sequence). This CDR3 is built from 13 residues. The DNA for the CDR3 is TGTGCCAGCAGCTTGGGGGGCACCGGGGAGCTGTTTTTT. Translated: CASSLGGTGELFF. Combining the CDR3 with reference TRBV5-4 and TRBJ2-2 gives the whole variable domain ETGVTQSPTHLIKTRGQQVTLRCSSQSGHNTVSWYQQALGQGPQFIFQYYREEENGRGNFPPRFSGLQFPNYSSELNVNALELDDSALYLCASSLGGTGELFFGEGSRLTVL.

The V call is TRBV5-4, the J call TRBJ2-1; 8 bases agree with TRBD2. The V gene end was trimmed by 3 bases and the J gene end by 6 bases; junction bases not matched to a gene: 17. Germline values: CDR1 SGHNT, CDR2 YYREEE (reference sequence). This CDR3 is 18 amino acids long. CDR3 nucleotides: TGTGCCAGCAGCTCCGGGGGTAGCGGGACTACGAACATCAATGAGCAGTTCTTC. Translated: CASSSGGSGTTNINEQFF.

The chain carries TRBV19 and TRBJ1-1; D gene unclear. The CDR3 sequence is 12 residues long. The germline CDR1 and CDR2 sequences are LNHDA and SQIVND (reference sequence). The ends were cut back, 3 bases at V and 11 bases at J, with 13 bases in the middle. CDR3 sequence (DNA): TGTGCCAGTAGTATCCCGCCTTCAGGCGCTTTCTTT. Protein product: CASSIPPSGAFF.

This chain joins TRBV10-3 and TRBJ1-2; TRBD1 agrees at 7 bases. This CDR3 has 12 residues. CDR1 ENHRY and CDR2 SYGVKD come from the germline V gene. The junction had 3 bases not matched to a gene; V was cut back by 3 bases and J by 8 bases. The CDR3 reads CAISEGGAGYTF. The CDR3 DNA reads TGTGCCATCAGTGAAGGGGGCGCGGGCTACACCTTC.

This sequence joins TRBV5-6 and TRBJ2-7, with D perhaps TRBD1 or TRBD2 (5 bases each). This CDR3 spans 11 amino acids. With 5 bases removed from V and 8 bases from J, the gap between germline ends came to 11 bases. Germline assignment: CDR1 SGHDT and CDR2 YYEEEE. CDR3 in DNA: TGTGCCAGCAGTCGTTCGGGGCAGCAGTACTTC. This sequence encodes CASSRSGQQYF.

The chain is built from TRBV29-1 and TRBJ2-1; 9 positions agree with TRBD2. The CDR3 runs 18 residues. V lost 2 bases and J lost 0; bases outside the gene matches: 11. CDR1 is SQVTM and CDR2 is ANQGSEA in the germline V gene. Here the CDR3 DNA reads TGCAGCGTTGAACTGCTAGCGGGAAGATTTAGCTCCTACAATGAGCAGTTCTTC. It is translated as CSVELLAGRFSSYNEQFF.